This TCR beta chain appears in the sequencing data of a study of T cell responses to AZD1222 COVID-19 vaccine. Study outcomes and limitations: Unmutated variant regions are reportedly the target of nearly half of TCRs that are spike-specific.

Assay used: immunoSEQ multiplex PCR; TCRdb lists only in-frame clones, some missing. The sample contains approximately 140,000 clones, around 92% of which appear only once. As to this clone: As yet, its antigen is unknown.

Sequenced here: peripheral blood, sampled on day 0 of AZD1222 vaccination. This clonotype originated in an adult in good health.

CDR3 in amino acids: CASSQGGYEQYF. CDR3 in DNA: TGTGCCAGCAGCCAAGGGGGTTACGAGCAGTACTTC. The chain combines TRBV3-1 (or the pseudogene TRBV3-2) with TRBJ2-7, with unresolved D. The V gene lost 1 base and the J gene lost 4 bases, with 5 bases spanning the gap. CDR3 size: 12 residues. The germline V gene encodes CDR1 LGHDT and CDR2 YNNKEL (reference sequence).